Listed below are T cell receptor beta chains from one sample, sequenced in a study of vaccination effects on CD4 cells after COVID-19. Their antigen targets remain unknown. Generated by immunoSEQ multiplex PCR, the TCRdb table keeps only in-frame clones and is missing some. Here the sample spans about 47,000 clones, around 70% being singletons. The sample in question was CD4+ T cells from PBMCs cultured without peptide, obtained after COVID-19 vaccination. The source of these receptors is a human donor who received a COVID-19 vaccine. Both conserved end residues are part of each CDR3. Each record gives: J gene, D gene, V gene, clone size, CDR3 length, CDR3 protein, CDR3 DNA. D genes are given only for firm matches. The size of a clone is reported for some rows only, either as once, few or many, or as a class for expanded clones.

TRBJ1-1	.	TRBV6-4	.	12	CASSEVNTEAFF	TGTGCCAGCAGTGAGGTGAACACTGAAGCTTTCTTT
TRBJ2-3	.	TRBV10-1	few	15	CASSPSGKVTDTQYF	TGCGCCAGCAGTCCGTCAGGGAAGGTGACAGATACGCAGTATTTT
TRBJ2-2	.	TRBV5-4	large	14	CASSLSRNTGELFF	TGTGCCAGCAGCTTGTCGCGGAACACCGGGGAGCTGTTTTTT
TRBJ1-5	TRBD1	TRBV6-5	few	15	CASSTGGRYDQPQHF	TGTGCCAGCAGTACAGGGGGCCGGTACGATCAGCCCCAGCATTTT
TRBJ1-2	.	TRBV3-1/TRBV3-2	.	16	CASSQDLVATNYGYTF	TGTGCCAGCAGCCAAGATTTGGTAGCGACAAACTATGGCTACACCTTC
TRBJ1-1	.	TRBV19	few	15	CASSIDLQGNTEAFF	TGTGCCAGTAGTATAGATCTACAGGGGAACACTGAAGCTTTCTTT
TRBJ1-1	.	TRBV29-1	.	14	CSVDWGAGNTEAFF	TGCAGCGTTGATTGGGGGGCGGGGAACACTGAAGCTTTCTTT
TRBJ2-6	.	TRBV25-1	.	17	CASSEIGARSGANVLTF	TGTGCCAGCAGTGAAATAGGGGCGCGCTCTGGGGCCAACGTCCTGACTTTC
TRBJ1-5	.	TRBV7-8	.	15	CASSPGASFNQPQHF	TGTGCCAGCAGCCCAGGGGCCAGTTTTAATCAGCCCCAGCATTTT
TRBJ1-2	.	TRBV27	.	13	CASSPTRRQGYTF	TGTGCCAGCAGTCCCACACGCAGACAGGGCTACACCTTC
TRBJ2-6	.	TRBV6-5	.	13	CAASGSGANVLTF	TGTGCCGCGTCGGGCTCTGGGGCCAACGTCCTGACTTTC
TRBJ1-1	TRBD1	TRBV4-1	.	16	CASSPPDRGTNTEAFF	TGCGCCAGCAGCCCTCCGGACAGGGGGACCAACACTGAAGCTTTCTTT
TRBJ1-4	TRBD1	TRBV5-1	.	15	CASSLSGGEREKLFF	TGCGCCAGCAGCTTGTCAGGGGGCGAGCGGGAAAAACTGTTTTTT
TRBJ2-7	.	TRBV6-5	.	11	CASSRDYEQYF	TGTGCCAGCAGCCGGGACTACGAGCAGTACTTC
TRBJ1-3	TRBD1	TRBV10-1	.	19	CASSESFIGQGSSGNTIYF	TGCGCCAGCAGTGAGTCGTTTATCGGACAGGGGAGCTCTGGAAACACCATATATTTT
TRBJ2-3	.	TRBV12-2	.	17	CATPLLYSRGFTDTQYF	TGTGCAACCCCGCTTCTGTATTCGAGGGGCTTCACAGATACGCAGTATTTT
TRBJ2-4	TRBD2	TRBV7-8	once	19	CASSPGRLAGLASKNIQYF	TGTGCCAGCAGCCCAGGGCGACTAGCGGGGCTCGCTTCCAAAAACATTCAGTACTTC
TRBJ2-7	TRBD2	TRBV6-5	.	14	CATAGGWNSYEQYF	TGTGCCACCGCGGGAGGGTGGAACTCCTACGAGCAGTACTTC
TRBJ1-5	.	TRBV29-1	.	15	CSVRDGTNSNQPQHF	TGCAGCGTCCGGGACGGCACAAATAGCAATCAGCCCCAGCATTTT
TRBJ1-2	.	TRBV16	once	14	CASSPRWAAAGYTF	TGTGCCAGCAGCCCCAGGTGGGCCGCGGCCGGCTACACCTTC
TRBJ2-3	.	TRBV7-2	.	15	CASSLAGAPTDTQYF	TGTGCCAGCAGCTTAGCGGGAGCCCCCACAGATACGCAGTATTTT
TRBJ1-1	.	TRBV7-2	.	12	CASSLVPGVAFF	TGTGCCAGCAGCTTAGTTCCAGGGGTAGCTTTCTTT
TRBJ2-6	.	TRBV24-1	.	16	CATSDRTGLGANVLTF	TGTGCCACCAGTGACCGGACGGGTTTAGGGGCCAACGTCCTGACTTTC
TRBJ1-3	.	TRBV30	.	14	CAWRKGGPGNTIYF	TGTGCCTGGAGGAAAGGGGGGCCTGGAAACACCATATATTTT
TRBJ2-1	TRBD2	TRBV6-5	.	15	CASSYSWGGVYEQFF	TGTGCCAGCAGTTACTCTTGGGGGGGGGTCTATGAGCAGTTCTTC
TRBJ2-1	.	TRBV19	.	16	CASSTSRHSSYNEQFF	TGTGCCAGTAGTACCTCTAGGCACAGCTCCTACAATGAGCAGTTCTTC
TRBJ2-5	.	TRBV6-5	.	16	CASSYSETQGQETQYF	TGTGCCAGCAGTTACTCTGAGACCCAGGGCCAAGAGACCCAGTACTTC
TRBJ2-3	TRBD1	TRBV7-9	.	18	CASSLGGTGATSTDTQYF	TGTGCCAGCAGCTTAGGAGGGACAGGGGCCACTAGCACAGATACGCAGTATTTT
TRBJ1-3	TRBD1	TRBV30	once	12	CAVTGFGNTIYF	TGTGCTGTGACAGGGTTCGGAAACACCATATATTTT
TRBJ1-3	.	TRBV10-1	.	14	CASSQGHSGNTIYF	TGCGCCAGCAGCCAGGGCCACTCTGGAAACACCATATATTTT
TRBJ1-6	.	TRBV6-1	once	16	CASSEPGNLQNSPLHF	TGTGCCAGCAGTGAGCCGGGAAACTTACAGAATTCACCCCTCCACTTT
TRBJ1-5	TRBD1	TRBV5-1	.	16	CASSLEGTANNQPQHF	TGCGCCAGCAGCTTGGAAGGGACAGCGAACAATCAGCCCCAGCATTTT
TRBJ2-1	.	TRBV7-9	.	13	CASSPPRNNEQFF	TGTGCCAGCAGCCCCCCTAGGAATAATGAGCAGTTCTTC
TRBJ1-2	TRBD1	TRBV7-2	.	17	CASSPGQGPSGNYGYTF	TGTGCCAGCAGCCCCGGACAGGGGCCGTCTGGGAACTATGGCTACACCTTC